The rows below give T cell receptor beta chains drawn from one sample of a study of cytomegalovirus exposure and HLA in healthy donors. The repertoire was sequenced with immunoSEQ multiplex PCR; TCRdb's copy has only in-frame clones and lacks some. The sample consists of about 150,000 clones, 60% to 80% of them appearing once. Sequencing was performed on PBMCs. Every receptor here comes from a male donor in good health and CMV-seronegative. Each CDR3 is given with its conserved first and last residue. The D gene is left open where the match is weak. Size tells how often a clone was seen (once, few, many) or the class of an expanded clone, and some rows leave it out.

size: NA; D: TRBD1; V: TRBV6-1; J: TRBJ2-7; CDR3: CASIHRDRAYEQYF; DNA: TGTGCCAGCATCCACCGGGACAGGGCCTACGAGCAGTACTTC
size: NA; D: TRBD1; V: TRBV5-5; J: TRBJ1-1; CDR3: CASSSGQGVNTEAFF; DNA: TGTGCCAGCAGCTCCGGACAGGGGGTGAACACTGAAGCTTTCTTT
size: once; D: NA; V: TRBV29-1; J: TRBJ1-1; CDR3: CSVGPGSGSAGNTEAFF; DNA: TGCAGCGTTGGGCCGGGGTCGGGATCGGCCGGGAACACTGAAGCTTTCTTT
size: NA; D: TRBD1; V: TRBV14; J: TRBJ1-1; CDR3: CASSPLGQGHTEAFF; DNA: TGTGCCAGCAGCCCTCTAGGACAGGGTCACACTGAAGCTTTCTTT
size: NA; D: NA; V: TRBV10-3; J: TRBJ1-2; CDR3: CATLGIGGRGYGYTF; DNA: TGTGCCACCCTGGGAATCGGGGGGCGCGGGTATGGCTACACCTTC
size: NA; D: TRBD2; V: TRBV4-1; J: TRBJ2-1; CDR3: CASSQAGLGSYNEQFF; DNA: TGCGCCAGCAGCCAAGCGGGACTAGGCTCCTACAATGAGCAGTTCTTC
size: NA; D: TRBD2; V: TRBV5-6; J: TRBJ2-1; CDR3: CASIGRGGAYEQFF; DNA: TGTGCCAGCATAGGGCGGGGGGGCGCCTATGAGCAGTTCTTC
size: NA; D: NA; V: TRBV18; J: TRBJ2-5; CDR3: CASSPNQGQLGETQYF; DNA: TGTGCCAGCTCACCTAACCAAGGACAGCTCGGGGAGACCCAGTACTTC
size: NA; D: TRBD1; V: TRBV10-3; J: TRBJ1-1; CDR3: CASRGQGLNTEAFF; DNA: TGTGCCAGCAGGGGACAGGGGTTGAACACTGAAGCTTTCTTT
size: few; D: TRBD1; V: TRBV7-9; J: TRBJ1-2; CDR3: CSSSSDREDGYTF; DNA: TGTTCCAGCAGCTCCGACAGGGAGGATGGCTACACCTTC
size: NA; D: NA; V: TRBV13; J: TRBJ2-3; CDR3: CASSFWGESSTDTQYF; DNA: TGTGCCAGCAGCTTTTGGGGCGAGAGTAGCACAGATACGCAGTATTTT
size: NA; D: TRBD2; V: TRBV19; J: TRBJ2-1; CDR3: CASSITSGRAGVNEQFF; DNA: TGTGCCAGTAGTATAACTAGCGGGAGGGCCGGGGTGAATGAGCAGTTCTTC
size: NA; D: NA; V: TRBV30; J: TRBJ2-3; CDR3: CAWSGRGGADTQYF; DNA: TGTGCCTGGAGTGGTCGTGGGGGGGCGGATACGCAGTATTTT
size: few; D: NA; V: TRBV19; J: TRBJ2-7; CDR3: CASSIPQGGTSEQYF; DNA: TGTGCCAGTAGTATCCCCCAGGGGGGAACTAGCGAGCAGTACTTC
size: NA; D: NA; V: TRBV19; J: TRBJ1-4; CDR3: CASSIAQGNEKLFF; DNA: TGTGCCAGTAGTATTGCTCAGGGGAATGAAAAACTGTTTTTT
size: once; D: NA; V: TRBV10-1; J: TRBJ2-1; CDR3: CASEGGALREQFF; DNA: TGCGCCAGCGAAGGGGGGGCTCTCCGTGAGCAGTTCTTC
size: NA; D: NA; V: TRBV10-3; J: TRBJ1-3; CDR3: CAILSGRENTIYF; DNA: TGTGCCATCCTGTCAGGGCGGGAAAACACCATATATTTT